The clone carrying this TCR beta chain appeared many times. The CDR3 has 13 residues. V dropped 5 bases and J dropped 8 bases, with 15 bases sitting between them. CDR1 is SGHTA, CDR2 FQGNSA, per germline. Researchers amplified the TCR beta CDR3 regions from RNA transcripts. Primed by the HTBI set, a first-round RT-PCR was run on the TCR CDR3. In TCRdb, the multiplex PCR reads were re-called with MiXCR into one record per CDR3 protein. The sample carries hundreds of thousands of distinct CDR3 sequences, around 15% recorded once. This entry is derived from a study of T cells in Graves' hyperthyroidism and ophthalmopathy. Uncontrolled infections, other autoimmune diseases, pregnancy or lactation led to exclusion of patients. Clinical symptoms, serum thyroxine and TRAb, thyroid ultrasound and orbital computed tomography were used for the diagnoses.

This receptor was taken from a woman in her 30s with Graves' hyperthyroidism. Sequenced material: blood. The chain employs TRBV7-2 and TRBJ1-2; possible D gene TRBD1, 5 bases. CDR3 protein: CASSPGGGDGYTF. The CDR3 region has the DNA TGTGCCAGCAGCCCCGGGGGGGGGGACGGCTACACCTTC. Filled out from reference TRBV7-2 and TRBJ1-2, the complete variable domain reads GAGVSQSPSNKVTEKGKDVELRCDPISGHTALYWYRQSLGQGLEFLIYFQGNSAPDKSGLPSDRFSAERTGGSVSTLTIQRTQQEDSAVYLCASSPGGGDGYTFGSGTRLTVV.